Listed below are T cell receptor beta chains from one sample, sequenced in a study of cytomegalovirus exposure and HLA in healthy donors. TCRdb keeps only in-frame clones here, not all; method: immunoSEQ multiplex PCR. The table records roughly 68,000 clones, roughly 95% of them present only once. The sequencing sample was made of PBMCs. The receptors originated from a young woman in good health and CMV-seropositive. CDR3s include the opening cysteine and the closing phenylalanine or tryptophan. A D gene is named only where the DNA matches it firmly. For some rows the clone size is stated as once, few or many, or as a class when expanded; others skip it.

>TRBV4-2|TRBJ2-2|.|.
CASSSPGLHTGELFF
TGTGCCAGCAGCTCGCCGGGACTGCACACCGGGGAGCTGTTTTTT
>TRBV7-9|TRBJ1-1|TRBD1|.
CASSSTGGNTEAFF
TGTGCCAGCAGCTCGACAGGGGGAAATACTGAAGCTTTCTTT
>TRBV23-1|TRBJ1-5|TRBD1|.
CASSRTGTGATRGNQPQHF
TGCGCCAGCAGTCGTACCGGGACAGGGGCGACCAGGGGCAATCAGCCCCAGCATTTT
>TRBV7-9|TRBJ2-5|TRBD2|.
CASRGLAGEETQYF
TGTGCCAGCAGGGGACTAGCGGGAGAAGAGACCCAGTACTTC
>TRBV18|TRBJ2-5|.|.
CASSPQVAQETQYF
TGTGCCAGCTCTCCCCAGGTTGCTCAAGAGACCCAGTACTTC
>TRBV19|TRBJ2-2|.|.
CASSIIDTTGELFF
TGTGCCAGTAGTATTATCGATACTACCGGGGAGCTGTTTTTT
>TRBV4-3|TRBJ2-7|TRBD2|.
CASSRQAGSSYEQYF
TGCGCCAGCAGCCGGCAAGCGGGATCTTCCTACGAGCAGTACTTC
>TRBV11-3|TRBJ2-1|TRBD2|.
CASSLNVWGRAVYNEQFF
TGTGCCAGCAGCTTAAACGTATGGGGGAGGGCCGTTTATAACGAGCAGTTCTTC
>TRBV28|TRBJ1-1|TRBD1|.
CASSPSGQGITEAFF
TGTGCCAGCAGTCCATCGGGACAGGGGATCACTGAAGCTTTCTTT
>TRBV5-1|TRBJ2-5|.|.
CASSFSTEETQYF
TGCGCCAGCAGCTTTAGTACGGAAGAGACCCAGTACTTC
>TRBV18|TRBJ2-3|TRBD2|.
CASSPLGLAGAAVSMSTDTQYF
TGTGCCAGCTCACCGCTGGGACTAGCGGGAGCCGCCGTTAGTATGAGCACAGATACGCAGTATTTT
>TRBV27|TRBJ2-3|.|.
CASSLPSPPRGTQYF
TGTGCCAGCAGTTTACCTTCACCCCCGAGGGGGACGCAGTATTTT
>TRBV7-8|TRBJ2-7|TRBD2|once
CASSLGLAETYEQYF
TGTGCCAGCAGCCTGGGACTAGCGGAAACCTACGAGCAGTACTTC
>TRBV5-1|TRBJ2-3|.|.
CASSLGGADTQYF
TGCGCCAGCAGCTTGGGGGGGGCAGATACGCAGTATTTT
>TRBV5-4|TRBJ2-4|.|.
CASSRDNKNIQYF
TGTGCCAGCAGCCGGGACAACAAAAACATTCAGTACTTC
>TRBV7-8|TRBJ2-1|.|.
CASSSDSRLYNEQFF
TGTGCCAGCAGCTCGGACTCCAGACTCTACAATGAGCAGTTCTTC
>TRBV4-3|TRBJ2-7|TRBD2|.
CASSRRTSGIDEQYF
TGCGCCAGCAGCCGGAGGACTAGCGGGATTGACGAGCAGTACTTC
>TRBV9|TRBJ2-7|.|once
CASSVDDSGYEQYF
TGTGCCAGCAGCGTAGATGATAGCGGCTACGAGCAGTACTTC
>TRBV27|TRBJ2-2|.|.
CASSGGTGELFF
TGTGCCAGCAGCGGAGGCACCGGGGAGCTGTTTTTT
>TRBV18|TRBJ2-7|TRBD1|.
CASSPQGTGPYEQYF
TGTGCCAGCTCACCACAAGGGACAGGGCCCTACGAGCAGTACTTC
>TRBV30|TRBJ1-4|TRBD1|.
CACDRDNEKLFF
TGTGCCTGCGACAGGGATAATGAAAAACTGTTTTTT
>TRBV4-2|TRBJ2-7|TRBD1|.
CASSMDRVGYEQYF
TGTGCCAGCAGTATGGACAGGGTGGGCTACGAGCAGTACTTC
>TRBV4-3|TRBJ2-5|TRBD2|.
CASSQGSGRGAETQYF
TGCGCCAGCAGCCAAGGGAGCGGGAGAGGGGCTGAGACCCAGTACTTC
>TRBV7-9|TRBJ2-1|TRBD1|.
CASSRTGYNEQFF
TGTGCCAGCAGCAGGACAGGGTACAATGAGCAGTTCTTC
>TRBV7-8|TRBJ2-2|TRBD2|.
CASSFSLAGGPFGELFF
TGTGCCAGCAGCTTTTCACTAGCGGGAGGGCCGTTCGGGGAGCTGTTTTTT
>TRBV19|TRBJ2-2|.|.
CASSIDVGRLGELFF
TGTGCCAGTAGTATAGATGTGGGCCGTCTCGGGGAGCTGTTTTTT
>TRBV9|TRBJ2-7|TRBD2|.
CASSVTSGRASEQYF
TGTGCCAGCAGCGTAACTAGCGGGAGGGCGTCCGAGCAGTACTTC
>TRBV6-6|TRBJ2-1|.|.
CASSYIGSYNEQFF
TGTGCCAGCAGTTACATCGGCTCCTACAATGAGCAGTTCTTC
>TRBV19|TRBJ1-1|.|.
CASGKGGAFF
TGTGCCAGTGGCAAGGGCGGGGCTTTCTTT
>TRBV7-9|TRBJ1-5|.|.
CASSLAGRDNQPQHF
TGTGCCAGCAGCTTAGCCGGACGGGACAATCAGCCCCAGCATTTT
>TRBV28|TRBJ2-4|TRBD2|.
CASSSGLALTRDIQYF
TGTGCCAGCAGTTCGGGACTAGCCCTCACCAGGGACATTCAGTACTTC
>TRBV7-9|TRBJ2-1|.|.
CAFRGSYNEQFF
TGTGCCTTTCGGGGCTCCTACAATGAGCAGTTCTTC
>TRBV27|TRBJ2-1|TRBD2|once
CASRSSGTSGYNEQFF
TGTGCCAGCCGATCCTCCGGGACTAGCGGTTACAATGAGCAGTTCTTC
>TRBV4-1|TRBJ2-3|TRBD2|few
CASSTPPGLAGTRVGTDTQYF
TGCGCCAGCAGCACTCCCCCGGGACTAGCGGGAACCAGGGTGGGGACAGATACGCAGTATTTT
>TRBV28|TRBJ2-7|TRBD1|.
CASSSPGGLEYEQYF
TGTGCCAGCAGTTCCCCAGGGGGCTTAGAGTACGAGCAGTACTTC
>TRBV5-1|TRBJ2-2|TRBD1|.
CASSLGQGWTRAGELFF
TGCGCCAGCAGCTTGGGACAGGGTTGGACGAGAGCCGGGGAGCTGTTTTTT
>TRBV5-6|TRBJ2-7|TRBD2|.
CASSLVPSGNEQYF
TGTGCCAGCAGCCTGGTCCCTAGCGGGAACGAGCAGTACTTC
>TRBV6-6|TRBJ2-7|TRBD1|.
CASRQGLYEQYF
TGTGCCAGCAGACAGGGGTTGTACGAGCAGTACTTC